A selection of T cell receptor beta chains follows, all from one sample in a study of T-cell reconstitution after alpha-beta-depleted transplantation in children. Each CDR3 protein gets one entry after TCRdb re-called the PCR reads with MiXCR. The sample carries about 690,000 distinct CDR3 sequences, over 15% recorded once. Sample: PBMCs from the stem cell graft donor, taken from the stem cell graft. These receptors were collected from a human donor who donated a stem cell graft to a child with acute myeloid leukemia. Each CDR3 is given with its conserved first and last residue. A D gene is named only where the DNA matches it firmly. A row's size may be missing; if present it is once, few, many or a size class.

v_gene,d_gene,j_gene,abundance,CDR3aa,CDR3nt
TRBV6-1,TRBD1,TRBJ1-2,many,CASREQGAVYGYTF,TGTGCCAGCAGGGAACAGGGGGCTGTCTATGGCTACACCTTC
TRBV7-8,TRBD2,TRBJ2-1,.,CASSLGLAGGSSSYNEQFF,TGTGCCAGCAGCTTGGGACTAGCGGGGGGCTCTAGCTCCTACAATGAGCAGTTCTTC
TRBV20-1,.,TRBJ2-1,many,CSARVGPGGNEQFF,TGCAGTGCTAGAGTCGGCCCAGGGGGGAATGAGCAGTTCTTC
TRBV28,.,TRBJ2-1,.,CASRFWLYNEQFF,TGTGCCAGCAGGTTTTGGTTATACAATGAGCAGTTCTTC
TRBV7-2,.,TRBJ2-3,.,CASSSGVRTDTQYF,TGTGCCAGCAGCTCGGGGGTCCGCACAGATACGCAGTATTTT
TRBV6-1,.,TRBJ2-7,.,CASSRSQGDEQYF,TGTGCCAGCAGTCGTTCGCAGGGAGACGAGCAGTACTTC
TRBV24-1,TRBD1,TRBJ1-5,few,CATSGDSNNQPQHF,TGTGCCACGTCCGGGGACAGCAACAATCAGCCCCAGCATTTT
TRBV5-1,TRBD1,TRBJ1-2,few,CASSLGQGALDGYTF,TGCGCCAGCAGCTTGGGACAGGGGGCCCTAGATGGCTACACCTTC
TRBV6-4,TRBD2,TRBJ2-1,.,CASSLLAGGSNEQFF,TGTGCCAGCAGTTTACTAGCGGGGGGCTCCAATGAGCAGTTCTTC
TRBV29-1,.,TRBJ2-6,many,CSVGSYRDGANVLTF,TGCAGCGTTGGCTCGTACAGGGATGGGGCCAACGTCCTGACTTTC
TRBV12-3/TRBV12-4,.,TRBJ1-5,.,CASSPARGSNQPQHF,TGTGCCAGCAGTCCTGCCAGGGGTAGCAATCAGCCCCAGCATTTT
TRBV20-1,TRBD1,TRBJ1-6,many,CSARGDRVNSPLHF,TGCAGTGCTAGGGGGGACAGGGTCAATTCACCCCTCCACTTT
TRBV6-1,.,TRBJ2-3,many,CATHKASTDTQYF,TGTGCCACACACAAGGCCAGCACAGATACGCAGTATTTT
TRBV10-3,.,TRBJ2-2,many,CAISESGRPSSGELFF,TGTGCCATCAGTGAGTCGGGGCGGCCCTCATCCGGGGAGCTGTTTTTT
TRBV5-4,.,TRBJ2-1,many,CASSLTSLDEQFF,TGTGCCAGCAGCTTGACTAGCCTTGATGAGCAGTTCTTC
TRBV12-3/TRBV12-4,.,TRBJ2-1,.,CASSPDQHNEQFF,TGTGCCAGCAGCCCAGACCAGCACAATGAGCAGTTCTTC
TRBV12-3/TRBV12-4,.,TRBJ2-3,few,CASSLFWGEKWDTQYF,TGTGCCAGCAGTTTGTTCTGGGGAGAGAAGTGGGATACGCAGTATTTT
TRBV6-8,.,TRBJ1-2,many,CASSYVYSFRYGYTF,TGTGCCAGCAGTTACGTTTACTCCTTTCGCTATGGCTACACCTTC
TRBV29-1,.,TRBJ1-2,few,CSAGGERFYGYTF,TGCAGCGCGGGAGGGGAGAGATTCTATGGCTACACCTTC
TRBV5-1,.,TRBJ1-1,many,CASSDGIEAFF,TGCGCCAGCAGCGACGGGATCGAAGCTTTCTTT
TRBV5-1,.,TRBJ1-1,few,CASSLAGVEGTEAFF,TGCGCCAGCAGCTTGGCAGGGGTGGAGGGCACTGAAGCTTTCTTT
TRBV7-2,TRBD1,TRBJ2-7,many,CASSLGAGGSYEQYF,TGTGCCAGCAGTTTGGGGGCAGGGGGCTCCTACGAGCAGTACTTC
TRBV12-3/TRBV12-4,TRBD1,TRBJ1-1,few,CASGTLGGVSEAFF,TGTGCCAGCGGGACTTTAGGGGGCGTCTCTGAAGCTTTCTTT
TRBV4-1,.,TRBJ1-1,few,CASSQEEGTNTEAFF,TGCGCCAGCAGCCAAGAGGAAGGAACGAACACTGAAGCTTTCTTT
TRBV20-1,.,TRBJ1-2,.,CSARDVSGYTF,TGCAGTGCTAGAGATGTGAGTGGCTACACCTTC
TRBV7-8,.,TRBJ1-1,few,CASSLTLMYTEAFF,TGTGCCAGCAGCTTAACCTTAATGTACACTGAAGCTTTCTTT
TRBV10-3,.,TRBJ2-5,many,CAISPERGETQYF,TGTGCCATCAGCCCCGAAAGGGGGGAGACCCAGTACTTC
TRBV7-9,.,TRBJ2-1,few,CASSLEEQFF,TGTGCCAGCAGCTTAGAAGAGCAGTTCTTC
TRBV20-1,.,TRBJ1-6,many,CSASPVSSYNSPLHF,TGCAGTGCTAGCCCGGTTAGCTCCTATAATTCACCCCTCCACTTT
TRBV5-1,.,TRBJ1-6,few,CASSLDHSPLHF,TGCGCCAGCAGCTTGGACCATTCACCCCTCCACTTT
TRBV5-6,.,TRBJ2-7,many,CASSLADGYEQYF,TGTGCCAGCAGCTTGGCGGACGGCTACGAGCAGTACTTC
TRBV28,.,TRBJ2-6,.,CASTSNPGANVLTF,TGTGCCAGCACCTCGAACCCTGGGGCCAACGTCCTGACTTTC
TRBV7-2,.,TRBJ2-5,.,CASSLGRYQETQYF,TGTGCCAGCAGCTTAGGGAGGTACCAAGAGACCCAGTACTTC
TRBV25-1,.,TRBJ1-1,few,CASRGGSEAFF,TGTGCCAGCAGGGGGGGCTCTGAAGCTTTCTTT
TRBV7-9,.,TRBJ2-2,.,CASSPSQGNGELFF,TGTGCCAGCAGCCCGTCCCAAGGAAACGGGGAGCTGTTTTTT
TRBV5-1,TRBD1,TRBJ1-1,many,CASSLGGTAEAFF,TGCGCCAGCAGCTTGGGAGGGACAGCTGAAGCTTTCTTT
TRBV7-2,TRBD1,TRBJ1-1,.,CASSMNRGRNTEAFF,TGTGCCAGCAGCATGAACAGGGGAAGGAACACTGAAGCTTTCTTT
TRBV6-5,.,TRBJ1-2,.,CASSPPGEATANYTF,TGTGCCAGCAGTCCCCCAGGGGAAGCGACAGCCAACTACACCTTC
TRBV14,TRBD2,TRBJ2-1,.,CASSPRTSMGDEQFF,TGTGCCAGCAGCCCGAGGACTAGCATGGGCGATGAGCAGTTCTTC
TRBV12-3/TRBV12-4,.,TRBJ1-2,many,CASSSLLGGNYGYTF,TGTGCCAGCAGTTCCCTGCTGGGGGGGAACTATGGCTACACCTTC
TRBV9,TRBD2,TRBJ2-5,.,CASSASGGQETQYF,TGTGCCAGCAGCGCCAGCGGGGGGCAAGAGACCCAGTACTTC
TRBV28,TRBD2,TRBJ2-5,.,CASSRGLAGGQRTQETQYF,TGTGCCAGCAGCCGGGGACTAGCGGGGGGGCAACGCACACAAGAGACCCAGTACTTC
TRBV12-3/TRBV12-4,TRBD2,TRBJ2-7,few,CASSATGTSGSSYEQYF,TGTGCCAGCAGCGCGACCGGGACTAGCGGAAGCTCCTACGAGCAGTACTTC
TRBV20-1,.,TRBJ2-1,many,CSARDPGYNEQFF,TGCAGTGCTAGAGATCCAGGGTACAATGAGCAGTTCTTC
TRBV20-1,.,TRBJ2-2,many,CSAPGLYTGELFF,TGCAGTGCCCCTGGACTGTACACCGGGGAGCTGTTTTTT
TRBV4-1,TRBD2,TRBJ2-1,few,CASPNHWRGYSYNEQFF,TGCGCCAGCCCCAACCACTGGCGGGGGTACTCCTACAATGAGCAGTTCTTC
TRBV20-1,.,TRBJ1-5,many,CSAINVGREQPQHF,TGCAGTGCTATTAACGTTGGGAGGGAACAGCCCCAGCATTTT
TRBV29-1,.,TRBJ2-1,.,CSVGRGGSYNEQFF,TGCAGCGTTGGCCGGGGCGGCTCCTACAATGAGCAGTTCTTC
TRBV5-1,TRBD2,TRBJ2-1,few,CASSATGLAADEQFF,TGCGCCAGCAGCGCCACGGGACTAGCGGCCGATGAGCAGTTCTTC
TRBV27,.,TRBJ1-5,few,CASSLSGNNQPQHF,TGTGCCAGCAGTTTATCGGGCAACAATCAGCCCCAGCATTTT
TRBV7-9,.,TRBJ2-3,.,CASSLAPGADTQYF,TGTGCCAGCAGCTTAGCCCCAGGGGCAGATACGCAGTATTTT
TRBV6-1,.,TRBJ1-2,.,CASSESDRPYGYTF,TGTGCCAGCAGTGAATCCGACAGACCCTATGGCTACACCTTC
TRBV24-1,TRBD1,TRBJ1-5,.,CANRGQGRWQPQHF,TGTGCCAACCGTGGACAGGGACGTTGGCAGCCCCAGCATTTT
TRBV5-1,TRBD1,TRBJ1-6,few,CASSRDRGDRRNSPLHF,TGCGCCAGCAGCCGTGACAGGGGTGATCGGAGGAACTCACCCCTCCACTTT
TRBV5-1,.,TRBJ2-5,many,CASREQGLETQYF,TGCGCCAGCAGGGAGCAGGGGTTGGAGACCCAGTACTTC
TRBV12-3/TRBV12-4,TRBD2,TRBJ2-3,.,CASSYIAGGPTDTQYF,TGTGCCAGCAGTTATATAGCGGGGGGGCCTACAGATACGCAGTATTTT
TRBV20-1,.,TRBJ1-1,many,CSARPVRGGNTEAFF,TGCAGTGCTAGACCGGTACGGGGGGGGAACACTGAAGCTTTCTTT
TRBV9,.,TRBJ2-7,.,CASSGGGGGYEQYF,TGTGCCAGCAGCGGAGGGGGAGGGGGCTACGAGCAGTACTTC
TRBV7-2,.,TRBJ2-3,.,CASSPVRVAQYF,TGTGCCAGCAGCCCAGTCAGGGTGGCGCAGTATTTT
TRBV11-2,TRBD2,TRBJ2-3,few,CASSLMGLAGASTLADTQYF,TGTGCCAGCAGCCTCATGGGACTAGCGGGGGCCTCGACCCTAGCGGATACGCAGTATTTT